Sequencing of this T cell receptor beta chain was carried out in a study of OX40 agonist ivuxolimab in advanced cancers. Study background: Patients treated during dose escalation were battling hepatocellular carcinoma, melanoma, renal cell or head and neck cancer. Overall study findings and caveats: Certain nonresponders additionally had low normalized T-cell clonal expansion.

This clone was found once. What it binds is not known. Produced via immunoSEQ multiplex PCR; TCRdb's table is partial and in-frame only. Of some 66,000 clones in the sample, around nine tenths are singletons; the top ten hold 0.27%. The source was CD4+ or CD8+ T cells sorted from blood, collected in a trial of the OX40 agonist ivuxolimab. The TCR sequence derives from an adult with an advanced solid tumor such as melanoma, head and neck, liver or kidney cancer.

The CDR3: CASSRKAMENTEAFF. As DNA, the CDR3 is TGTGCCAGCAGCCGCAAGGCCATGGAGAACACTGAAGCTTTCTTT. The chain carries TRBV7-9 and TRBJ1-1; D not certain. Trimming removed 5 bases at V and 1 base at J, with 14 bases between. Germline CDR1 reads SEHNR; CDR2 reads FQNEAQ (reference sequence). CDR3 length: 15 amino acids.